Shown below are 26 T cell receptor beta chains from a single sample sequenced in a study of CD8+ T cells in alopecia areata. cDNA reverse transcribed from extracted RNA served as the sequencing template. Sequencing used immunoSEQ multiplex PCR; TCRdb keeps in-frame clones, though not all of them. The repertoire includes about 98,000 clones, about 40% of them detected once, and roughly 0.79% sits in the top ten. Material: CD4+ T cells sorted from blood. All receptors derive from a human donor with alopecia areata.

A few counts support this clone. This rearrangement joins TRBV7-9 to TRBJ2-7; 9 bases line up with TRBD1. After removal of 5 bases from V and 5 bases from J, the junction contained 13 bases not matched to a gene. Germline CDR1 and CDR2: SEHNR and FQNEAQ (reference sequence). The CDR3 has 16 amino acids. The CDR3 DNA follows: TGTGCCAGCAGCCCTCCCCCGGGACAGGGAACCAACGAGCAGTACTTC. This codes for CASSPPPGQGTNEQYF.

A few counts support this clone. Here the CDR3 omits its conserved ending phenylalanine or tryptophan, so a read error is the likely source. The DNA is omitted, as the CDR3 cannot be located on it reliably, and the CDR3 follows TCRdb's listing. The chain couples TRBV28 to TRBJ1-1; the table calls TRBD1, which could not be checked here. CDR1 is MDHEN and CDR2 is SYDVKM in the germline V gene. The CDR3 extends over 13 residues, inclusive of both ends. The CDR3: CASSTPSQGARFG.

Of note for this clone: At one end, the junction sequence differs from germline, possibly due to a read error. DNA of the CDR3: TGCAGTGCACATCAGGGGGACCCTACTTTT. This gives the protein CSAHQGDPTF. This chain connects TRBV20-1 to TRBJ1-4, with 7 nucleotides matching TRBD1. Per the germline V gene, CDR1 is DFQATT and CDR2 is SNEGSKA (reference sequence). The CDR3 length is 10 residues.

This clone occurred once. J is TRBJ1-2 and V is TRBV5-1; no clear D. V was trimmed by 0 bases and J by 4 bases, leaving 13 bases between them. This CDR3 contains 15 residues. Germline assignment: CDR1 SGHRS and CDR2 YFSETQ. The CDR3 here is CASSLGLEVAYGYTF. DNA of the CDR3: TGCGCCAGCAGCTTGGGGTTAGAAGTGGCCTATGGCTACACCTTC.

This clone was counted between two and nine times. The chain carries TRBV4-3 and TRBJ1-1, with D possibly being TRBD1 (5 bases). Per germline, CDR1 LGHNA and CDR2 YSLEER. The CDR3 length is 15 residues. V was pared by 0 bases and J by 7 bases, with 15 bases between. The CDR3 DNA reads TGCGCCAGCAGCCAAGATCAAATCAGGGCGAGTGAAGCTTTCTTT. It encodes CASSQDQIRASEAFF.

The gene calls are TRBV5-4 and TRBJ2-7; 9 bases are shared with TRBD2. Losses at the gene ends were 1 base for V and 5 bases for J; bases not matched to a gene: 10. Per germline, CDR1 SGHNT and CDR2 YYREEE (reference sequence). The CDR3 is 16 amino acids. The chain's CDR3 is CASSLQGGRAFNEQYF. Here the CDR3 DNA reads TGTGCCAGCAGCTTGCAGGGCGGGAGGGCCTTTAACGAGCAGTACTTC.

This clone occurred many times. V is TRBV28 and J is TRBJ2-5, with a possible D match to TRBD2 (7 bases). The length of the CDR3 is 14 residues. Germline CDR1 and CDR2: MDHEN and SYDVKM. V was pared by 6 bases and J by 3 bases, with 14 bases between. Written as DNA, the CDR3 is TGTGCCAGCAGCATGGGGGGGCTTGAAGAGACCCAGTACTTC. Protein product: CASSMGGLEETQYF.

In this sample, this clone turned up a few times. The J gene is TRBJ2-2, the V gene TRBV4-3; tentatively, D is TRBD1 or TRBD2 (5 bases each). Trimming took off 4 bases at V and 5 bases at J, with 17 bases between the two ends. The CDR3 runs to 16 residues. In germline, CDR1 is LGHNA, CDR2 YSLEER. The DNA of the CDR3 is TGCGCCAGCAGCCCACGTCCGGGGCCTCAAACCGGGGAGCTGTTTTTT. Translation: CASSPRPGPQTGELFF.

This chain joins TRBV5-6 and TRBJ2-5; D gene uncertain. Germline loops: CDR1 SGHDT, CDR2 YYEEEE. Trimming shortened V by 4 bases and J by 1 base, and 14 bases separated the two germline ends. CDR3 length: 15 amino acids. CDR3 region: CASSPTLPTQETQYF. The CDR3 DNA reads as TGTGCCAGCAGCCCTACCCTACCGACCCAAGAGACCCAGTACTTC.

The CDR3 reads CARGRSGANVLTF. The CDR3 DNA reads as TGTGCCAGAGGGCGCTCGGGGGCCAACGTCCTGACTTTC. The genes are TRBV2 and TRBJ2-6; D remains ambiguous. With 9 bases removed from V and 4 bases from J, the gap between germline ends came to 10 bases. The CDR3 runs to 13 residues. Germline V gene lookup returns CDR1 SNHLY and CDR2 FYNNEI.

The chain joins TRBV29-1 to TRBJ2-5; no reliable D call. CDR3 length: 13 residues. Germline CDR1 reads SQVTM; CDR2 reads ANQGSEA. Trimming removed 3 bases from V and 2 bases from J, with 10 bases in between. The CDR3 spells CSVDLYSQETQYF. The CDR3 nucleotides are TGCAGCGTTGATTTGTACTCACAAGAGACCCAGTACTTC.

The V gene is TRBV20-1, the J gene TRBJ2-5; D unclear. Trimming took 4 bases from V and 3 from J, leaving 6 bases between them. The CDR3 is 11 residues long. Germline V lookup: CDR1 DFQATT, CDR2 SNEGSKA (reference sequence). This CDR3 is CSATRKETQYF. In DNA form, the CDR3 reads TGCAGTGCTACTAGAAAAGAGACCCAGTACTTC.

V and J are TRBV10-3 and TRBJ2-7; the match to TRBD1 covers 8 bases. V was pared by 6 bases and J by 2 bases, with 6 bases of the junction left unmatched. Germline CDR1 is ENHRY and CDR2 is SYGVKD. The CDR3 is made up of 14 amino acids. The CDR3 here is CAIRPGQGPYEQYF. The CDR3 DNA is TGTGCCATCAGACCCGGACAGGGTCCCTACGAGCAGTACTTC.

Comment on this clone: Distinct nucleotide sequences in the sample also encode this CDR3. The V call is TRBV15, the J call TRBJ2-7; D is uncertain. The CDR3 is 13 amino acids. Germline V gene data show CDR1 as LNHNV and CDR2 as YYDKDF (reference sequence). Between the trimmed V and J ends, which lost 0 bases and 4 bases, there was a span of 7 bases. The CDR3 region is CATSRDVGYEQYF. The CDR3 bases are TGTGCCACCAGCAGAGATGTTGGTTACGAGCAGTACTTC. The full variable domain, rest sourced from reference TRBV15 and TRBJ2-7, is DAMVIQNPRYQVTQFGKPVTLSCSQTLNHNVMYWYQQKSSQAPKLLFHYYDKDFNNEADTPDNFQSRRPNTSFCFLDIRSPGLGDTAMYLCATSRDVGYEQYFGPGTRLTVT.

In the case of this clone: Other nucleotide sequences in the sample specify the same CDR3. The CDR3: CSVVVYTEAFF. In nucleotides, the CDR3 is TGCAGCGTTGTGGTGTACACTGAAGCTTTCTTT. The V and J genes are TRBV29-1 and TRBJ1-1, with D hard to call. With 4 bases removed from V and 3 bases from J, the gap between germline ends came to 6 bases. CDR1 is SQVTM and CDR2 is ANQGSEA in the germline V gene. The CDR3 covers 11 residues.

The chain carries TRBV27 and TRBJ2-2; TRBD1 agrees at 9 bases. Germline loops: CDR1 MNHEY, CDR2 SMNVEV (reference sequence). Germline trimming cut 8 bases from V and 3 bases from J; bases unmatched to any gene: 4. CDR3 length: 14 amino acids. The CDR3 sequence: CASRRDRDTGELFF. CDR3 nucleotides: TGTGCCAGCCGCCGGGACAGGGACACCGGGGAGCTGTTTTTT.

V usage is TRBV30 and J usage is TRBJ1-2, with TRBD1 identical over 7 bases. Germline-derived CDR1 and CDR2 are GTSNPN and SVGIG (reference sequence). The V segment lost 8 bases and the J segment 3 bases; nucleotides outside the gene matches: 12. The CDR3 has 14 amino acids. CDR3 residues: CARRQGTSYYGYTF. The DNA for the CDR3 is TGTGCCCGACGACAGGGAACTTCTTACTATGGCTACACCTTC. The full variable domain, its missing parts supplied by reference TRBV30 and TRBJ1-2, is SQTIHQWPATLVQPVGSPLSLECTVEGTSNPNLYWYRQAAGRGLQLLFYSVGIGQISSEVPQNLSASRPQDRQFILSSKKLLLSDSGFYLCARRQGTSYYGYTFGSGTRLTVV.

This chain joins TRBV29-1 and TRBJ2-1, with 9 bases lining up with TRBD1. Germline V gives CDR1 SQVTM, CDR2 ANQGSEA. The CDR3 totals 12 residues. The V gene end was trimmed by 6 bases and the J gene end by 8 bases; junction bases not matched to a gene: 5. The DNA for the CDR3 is TGCAGCGTCGGGACAGGGTTCGATGAGCAGTTCTTC. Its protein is CSVGTGFDEQFF.

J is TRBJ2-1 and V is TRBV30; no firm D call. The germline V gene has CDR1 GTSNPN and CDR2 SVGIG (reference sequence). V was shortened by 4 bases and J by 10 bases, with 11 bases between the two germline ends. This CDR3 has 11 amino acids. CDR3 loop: CAWNRLREQFF. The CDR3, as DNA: TGTGCCTGGAACCGGTTAAGGGAGCAGTTCTTC.

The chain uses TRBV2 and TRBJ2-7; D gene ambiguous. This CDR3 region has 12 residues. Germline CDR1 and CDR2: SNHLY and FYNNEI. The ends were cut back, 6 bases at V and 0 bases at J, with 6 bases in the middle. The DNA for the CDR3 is TGTGCCAGCAGCTCCATCTCCTACGAGCAGTACTTC. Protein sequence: CASSSISYEQYF.

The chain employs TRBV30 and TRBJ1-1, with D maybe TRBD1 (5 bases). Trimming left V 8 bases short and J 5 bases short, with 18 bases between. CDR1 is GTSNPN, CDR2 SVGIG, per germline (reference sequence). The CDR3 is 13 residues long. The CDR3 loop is CARTTLGGTEAFF. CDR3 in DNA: TGTGCCCGGACCACACTGGGGGGGACTGAAGCTTTCTTT.

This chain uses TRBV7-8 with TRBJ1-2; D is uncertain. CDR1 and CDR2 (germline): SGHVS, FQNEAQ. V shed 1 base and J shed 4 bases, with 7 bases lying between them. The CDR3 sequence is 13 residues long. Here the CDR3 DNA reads TGTGCCAGCAGCTTAGGAGGGTCCTATGGCTACACCTTC. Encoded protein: CASSLGGSYGYTF.

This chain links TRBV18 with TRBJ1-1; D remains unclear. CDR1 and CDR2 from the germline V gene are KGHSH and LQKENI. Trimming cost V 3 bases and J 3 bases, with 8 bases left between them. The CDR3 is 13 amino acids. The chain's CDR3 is CASSPSTYTEAFF. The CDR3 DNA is TGTGCCAGCTCACCTTCTACTTACACTGAAGCTTTCTTT. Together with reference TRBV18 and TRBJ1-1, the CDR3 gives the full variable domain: NAGVMQNPRHLVRRRGQEARLRCSPMKGHSHVYWYRQLPEEGLKFMVYLQKENIIDESGMPKERFSAEFPKEGPSILRIQQVVRGDSAAYFCASSPSTYTEAFFGQGTRLTVV.

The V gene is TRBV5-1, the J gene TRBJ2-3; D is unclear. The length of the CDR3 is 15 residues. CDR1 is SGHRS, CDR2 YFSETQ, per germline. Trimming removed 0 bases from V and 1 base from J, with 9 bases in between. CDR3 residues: CASSLAPLGTDTQYF. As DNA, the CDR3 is TGCGCCAGCAGCTTGGCCCCCCTGGGCACAGATACGCAGTATTTT.

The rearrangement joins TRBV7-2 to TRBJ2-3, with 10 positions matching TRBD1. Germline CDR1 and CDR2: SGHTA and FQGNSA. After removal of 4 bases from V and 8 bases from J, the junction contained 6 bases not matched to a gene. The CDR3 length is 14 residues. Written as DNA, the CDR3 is TGTGCCAGCAGCTCGGGACAGGGGATAGTTACGCAGTATTTT. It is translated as CASSSGQGIVTQYF.

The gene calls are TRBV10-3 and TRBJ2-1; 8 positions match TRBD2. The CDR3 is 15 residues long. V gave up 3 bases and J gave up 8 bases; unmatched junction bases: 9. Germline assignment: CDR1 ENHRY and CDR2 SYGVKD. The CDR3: CAISDPGGPMDEQFF. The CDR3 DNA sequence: TGTGCCATCAGTGACCCGGGGGGGCCTATGGATGAGCAGTTCTTC.